This T cell receptor (beta chain) was recovered during a study of shared clonotypes between healthy human individuals. At the level of the study: Donor composition was two women and three men, aged 18 to 49.

Genomic DNA of every subset was divided equally among multiple immunoSEQ plates. Using immunoSEQ multiplex PCR, the repertoire was profiled, and TCRdb retains in-frame clones only, with some absent. The sample has some 480,000 clones, 79% seen once; the top ten hold approximately 12%. The CDR3 extends over 14 amino acids. The V gene lost 0 bases and the J gene lost 2 bases, with 10 bases spanning the gap. Germline V gene data show CDR1 as GTSNPN and CDR2 as SVGIG (reference sequence). The source material was PBMCs. This chain links TRBV30 with TRBJ1-1; D call uncertain. This receptor was identified in a middle-aged woman in good health. Some clones in this sample may be carry-over from other donors' samples. The CDR3 loop reads CAWSVSGSNTEAFF. The CDR3 bases are TGTGCCTGGAGTGTATCAGGAAGCAACACTGAAGCTTTCTTT.